The clone carrying this TCR beta chain was detected ten times or more. The library targeted TCRbeta and was prepared with unique molecular identifiers. TCRdb used MiXCR to reprocess the PCR reads, holding one entry per CDR3 protein. The profile shows 90,000 to 95,000 distinct CDR3 sequences, 12% of them singletons. These data belong to a study of T-cell reconstitution after alpha-beta-depleted transplantation in children. CDR1 and CDR2 (germline): SGHTA, FQGNSA. V was pared by 3 bases and J by 0 bases, with 0 bases between. This CDR3 region has 11 residues. The sequence was obtained from a human donor who donated a stem cell graft to a child with inherited bone marrow failure. The chain employs TRBV7-2 and TRBJ2-7, with D uncertain. Specimen: PBMCs from the stem cell graft donor, collected from the stem cell graft. In DNA form, the CDR3 reads TGTGCCAGCAGCTTCTCCTACGAGCAGTACTTC. It encodes CASSFSYEQYF.